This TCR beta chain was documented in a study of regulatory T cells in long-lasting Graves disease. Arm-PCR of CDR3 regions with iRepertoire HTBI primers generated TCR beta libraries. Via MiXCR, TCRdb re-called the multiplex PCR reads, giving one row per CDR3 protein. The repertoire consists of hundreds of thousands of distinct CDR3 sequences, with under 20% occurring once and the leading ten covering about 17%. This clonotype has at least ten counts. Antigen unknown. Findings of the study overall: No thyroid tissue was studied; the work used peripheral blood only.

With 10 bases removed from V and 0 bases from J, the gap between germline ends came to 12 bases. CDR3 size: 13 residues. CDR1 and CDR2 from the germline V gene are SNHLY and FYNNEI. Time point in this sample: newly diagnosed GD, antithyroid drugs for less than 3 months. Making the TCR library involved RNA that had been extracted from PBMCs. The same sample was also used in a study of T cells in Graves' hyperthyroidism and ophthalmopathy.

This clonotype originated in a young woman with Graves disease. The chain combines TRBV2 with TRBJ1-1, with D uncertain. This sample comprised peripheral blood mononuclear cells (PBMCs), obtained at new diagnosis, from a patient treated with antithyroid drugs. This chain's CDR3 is CATAGLMNTEAFF. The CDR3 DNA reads TGTGCCACCGCCGGACTTATGAACACTGAAGCTTTCTTT.